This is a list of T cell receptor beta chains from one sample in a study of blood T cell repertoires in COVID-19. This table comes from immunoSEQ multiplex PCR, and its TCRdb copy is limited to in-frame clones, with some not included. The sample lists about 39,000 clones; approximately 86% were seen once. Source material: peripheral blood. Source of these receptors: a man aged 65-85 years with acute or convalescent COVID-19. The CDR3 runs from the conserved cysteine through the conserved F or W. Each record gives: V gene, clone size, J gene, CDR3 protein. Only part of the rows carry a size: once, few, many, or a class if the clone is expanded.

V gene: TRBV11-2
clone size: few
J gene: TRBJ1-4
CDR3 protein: CASSARRTGVDEKLFF

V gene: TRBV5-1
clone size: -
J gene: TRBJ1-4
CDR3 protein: CASSSGDDEKLFF

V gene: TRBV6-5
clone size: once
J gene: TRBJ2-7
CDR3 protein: CASRDTYEQYF

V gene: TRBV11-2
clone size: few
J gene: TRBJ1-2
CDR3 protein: CASSSPTGGHGYTF

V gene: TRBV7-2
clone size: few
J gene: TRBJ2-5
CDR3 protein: CASSRDRVGETQYF

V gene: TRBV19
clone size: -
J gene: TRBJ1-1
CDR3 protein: CASKVTVNTEAFF

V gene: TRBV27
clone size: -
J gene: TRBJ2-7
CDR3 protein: CASSHHRGEQYF

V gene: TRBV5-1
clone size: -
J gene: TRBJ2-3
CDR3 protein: CASSLFPGRSTDTQYF

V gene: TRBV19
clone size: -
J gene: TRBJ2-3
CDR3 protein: CASKLDGTDTQYF

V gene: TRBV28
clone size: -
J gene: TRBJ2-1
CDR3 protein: CASSLADRGQQFF

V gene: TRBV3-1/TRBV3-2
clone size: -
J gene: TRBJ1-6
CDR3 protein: CASSQLGGEGSPLHF

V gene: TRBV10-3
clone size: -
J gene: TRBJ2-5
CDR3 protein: CAISREGAGKETQYF

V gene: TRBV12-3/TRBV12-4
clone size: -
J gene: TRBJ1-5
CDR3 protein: CASSQGVIQPQHF

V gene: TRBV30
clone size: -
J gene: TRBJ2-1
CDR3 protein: CAWSSLSSYNEQFF

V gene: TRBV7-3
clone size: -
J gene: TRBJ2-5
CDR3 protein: CASSLTAGVETQYF

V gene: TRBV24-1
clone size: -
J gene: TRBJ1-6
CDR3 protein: CATSVRGNSPLHF

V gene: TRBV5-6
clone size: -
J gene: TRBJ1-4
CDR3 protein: CASSLISLPGRGEKLFF

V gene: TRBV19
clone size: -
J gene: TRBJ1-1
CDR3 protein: CASTGRVDTEAFF

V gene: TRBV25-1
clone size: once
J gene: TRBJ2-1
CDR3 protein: CASSDAGTRGDEQFF

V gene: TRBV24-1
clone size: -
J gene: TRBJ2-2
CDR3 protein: CATSDSAGSRELFF

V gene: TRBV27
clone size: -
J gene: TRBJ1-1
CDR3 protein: CASSPPRLPAFF

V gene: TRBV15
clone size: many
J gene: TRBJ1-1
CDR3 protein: CATSADRNQAFF

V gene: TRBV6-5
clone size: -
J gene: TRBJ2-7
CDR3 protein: CASSTGTGDEQYF

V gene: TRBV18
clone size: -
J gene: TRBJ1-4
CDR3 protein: CASSPNLGQGNEKLFF

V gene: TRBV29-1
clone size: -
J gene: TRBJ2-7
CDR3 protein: CSVAWSGKYEQYF

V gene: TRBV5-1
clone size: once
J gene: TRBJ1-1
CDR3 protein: CASSRQGASGTEAFF

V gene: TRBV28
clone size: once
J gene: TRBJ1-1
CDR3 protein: CAMQTGRFGEAFF

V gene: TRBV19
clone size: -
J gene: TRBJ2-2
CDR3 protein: CASNSGLAGTGELFF

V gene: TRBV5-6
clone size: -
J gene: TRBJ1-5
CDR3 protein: CASSGDRGHQPQHF

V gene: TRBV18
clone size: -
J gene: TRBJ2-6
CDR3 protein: CASSSTDSGANVLTF

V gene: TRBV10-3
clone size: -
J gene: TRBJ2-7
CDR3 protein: CAISTGTGLLEQYF

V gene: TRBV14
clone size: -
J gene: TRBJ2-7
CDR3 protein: CASSQAHRGSYEQYF

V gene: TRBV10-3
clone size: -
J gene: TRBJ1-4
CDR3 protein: CATRQGPLNEKLFF

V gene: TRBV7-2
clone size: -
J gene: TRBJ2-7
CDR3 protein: CASSLVAGGTYEQYF

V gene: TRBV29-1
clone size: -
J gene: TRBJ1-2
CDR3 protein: CSVAMYGTEGMRGYTF

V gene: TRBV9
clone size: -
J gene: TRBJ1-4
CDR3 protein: CASSAPGGPNEKLFF

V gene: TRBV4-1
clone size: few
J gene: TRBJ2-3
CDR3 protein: CASSQVYFSGPSTDTQYF